Described below is a single T cell receptor beta chain sequence and its context. MiXCR, run by TCRdb on the RT-PCR reads, gives a single entry per CDR3 protein. Of almost 700,000 distinct CDR3 sequences in the sample, about 14% were seen once. V was trimmed by 6 bases and J by 4 bases, leaving 18 bases between them. Germline V lookup: CDR1 MDHEN, CDR2 SYDVKM. This CDR3 has 15 amino acids. The origin of this receptor is a female donor in good health, serving as a healthy control. The V call is TRBV28, the J call TRBJ1-1; D is uncertain. Sequencing was performed on memory CD4+ T cells from blood. The CDR3 spells CASSQPRGSVTEAFF. The CDR3, as DNA: TGTGCCAGCAGCCAGCCCCGAGGGTCTGTCACTGAAGCTTTCTTT. The full variable domain, completed using reference TRBV28 and TRBJ1-1, is DVKVTQSSRYLVKRTGEKVFLECVQDMDHENMFWYRQDPGLGLRLIYFSYDVKMKEKGDIPEGYSVSREKKERFSLILESASTNQTSMYLCASSQPRGSVTEAFFGQGTRLTVV.